This TCR beta chain was profiled in a study of regulatory T cells in long-lasting Graves disease. Arm-PCR with iRepertoire HTBI primers amplified the CDR3 regions for these TCR beta libraries. MiXCR, run by TCRdb on the multiplex PCR reads, gives a single entry per CDR3 protein. The sample consists of roughly 500,000 distinct CDR3 sequences, about 13% of them appearing once. V was cut by 8 bases and J by 6 bases, with 13 bases left in between. Germline V lookup: CDR1 SEHNR, CDR2 FQNEAQ (reference sequence). The length of the CDR3 is 13 residues. Noted time point: newly diagnosed GD, antithyroid drugs for less than 3 months. Generation of the TCR library employed RNA extracted from PBMCs. Recruitment took place at an endocrinology department in Xi'an, China. This clonotype was counted ten times or more. Its antigen is undetermined. Broader study findings: The number of shared public clonotypes was higher in persistent patients (around 2,700) than new patients (more than 850).

The same sample was also studied in work on T cells in Graves' hyperthyroidism and ophthalmopathy. That work contributes: Blood also showed most of the thyroid clonotypes that were expanded above 0.001.

This chain connects TRBV7-9 to TRBJ2-2, with D possibly matching TRBD2 (5 bases). The receptor was isolated from a man younger than 45 with Graves disease. The sample in question was peripheral blood mononuclear cells (PBMCs), obtained at new diagnosis, from a patient treated with antithyroid drugs. The CDR3 region has the DNA TGTGCCAGCGGAAACCCTAGCTCCGGGGAGCTGTTTTTT. Translation: CASGNPSSGELFF. Full variable domain (outside the CDR3, taken from reference TRBV7-9 and TRBJ2-2): DTGVSQNPRHKITKRGQNVTFRCDPISEHNRLYWYRQTLGQGPEFLTYFQNEAQLEKSRLLSDRFSAERPKGSFSTLEIQRTEQGDSAMYLCASGNPSSGELFFGEGSRLTVL.